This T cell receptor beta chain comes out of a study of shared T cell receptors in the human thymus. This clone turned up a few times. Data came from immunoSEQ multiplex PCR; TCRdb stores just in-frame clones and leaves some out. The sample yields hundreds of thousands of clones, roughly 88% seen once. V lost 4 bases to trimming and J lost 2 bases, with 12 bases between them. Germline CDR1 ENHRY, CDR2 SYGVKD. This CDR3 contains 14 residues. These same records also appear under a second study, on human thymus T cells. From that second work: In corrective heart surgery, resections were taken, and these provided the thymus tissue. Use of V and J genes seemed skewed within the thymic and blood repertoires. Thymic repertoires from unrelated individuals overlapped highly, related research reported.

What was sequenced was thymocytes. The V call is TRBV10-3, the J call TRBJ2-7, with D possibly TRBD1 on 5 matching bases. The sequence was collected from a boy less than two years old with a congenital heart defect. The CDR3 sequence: CAISGKGVAYEQYF. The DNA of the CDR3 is TGTGCCATCAGTGGAAAAGGGGTCGCCTACGAGCAGTACTTC.